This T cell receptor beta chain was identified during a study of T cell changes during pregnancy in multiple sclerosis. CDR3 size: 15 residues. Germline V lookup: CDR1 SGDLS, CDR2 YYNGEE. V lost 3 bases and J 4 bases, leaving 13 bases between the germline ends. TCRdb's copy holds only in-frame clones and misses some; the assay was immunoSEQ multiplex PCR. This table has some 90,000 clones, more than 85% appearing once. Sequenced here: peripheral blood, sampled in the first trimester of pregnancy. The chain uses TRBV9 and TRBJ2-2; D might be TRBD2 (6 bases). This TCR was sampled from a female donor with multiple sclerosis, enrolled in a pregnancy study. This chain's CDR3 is CASSAETSSTGELFF. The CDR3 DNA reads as TGTGCCAGCAGCGCGGAGACTAGTTCCACCGGGGAGCTGTTTTTT.